The next 22 T cell receptor beta chains were all read from a single sample in a study of a mutant IDH1 vaccine in newly diagnosed glioma. Repertoires were generated with immunoSEQ multiplex PCR, while TCRdb's copy carries only in-frame clones and drops some. The sample shows more than 25,000 clones, roughly 88% of them seen only once. Time point in this sample: week 23, last vaccination. What each vaccine dose contained was 300 ug of mutant IDH1 20-mer peptide, accompanied by topical imiquimod. These receptors' antigens are unknown. The sample here was PBMCs, taken from a glioma patient whose treatment included an IDH1 peptide vaccine. All receptors come from a man aged 40-49 years with glioma.

The chain employs TRBV6-4 and TRBJ1-2, with D hard to call. The CDR3 contains 14 residues. Germline V gene lookup returns CDR1 MRHNA and CDR2 SNTAGT. V gave up 3 bases and J gave up 4 bases, with 12 bases separating them. CDR3 residues: CASSEGTFPYGYTF. The CDR3 DNA sequence: TGTGCCAGCAGTGAAGGTACCTTCCCCTATGGCTACACCTTC.

This chain links TRBV19 with TRBJ2-2, with 7 bases matching TRBD2. Germline CDR1 LNHDA, CDR2 SQIVND (reference sequence). The V gene end was trimmed by 3 bases and the J gene end by 2 bases; junction bases not matched to a gene: 6. CDR3 length: 16 amino acids. CDR3 in amino acids: CASSIVGGLNTGELFF. DNA of the CDR3: TGTGCCAGTAGTATTGTTGGGGGACTAAACACCGGGGAGCTGTTTTTT.

The chain couples TRBV6-6 to TRBJ2-3; 9 bases are a match to TRBD2. The CDR3 covers 15 residues. J lost 5 bases, V lost 3 bases, and 6 bases had no gene match. In germline, CDR1 is MNHNY, CDR2 SVGAGI (reference sequence). The CDR3 protein is CASSYLAGAGDTQYF. The CDR3 nucleotides are TGTGCCAGCAGTTATTTAGCGGGGGCTGGAGATACGCAGTATTTT.

The chain recombines TRBV18 with TRBJ1-1; D possibly corresponds to TRBD1 (5 bases). Trimming took 7 bases from V and 10 from J, leaving 19 bases between them. Germline V gene sequence: CDR1 KGHSH, CDR2 LQKENI. This CDR3 is 13 amino acids long. This chain's CDR3 is CASLSDRGGGAFF. As DNA, the CDR3 is TGTGCCAGCTTATCAGACCGGGGCGGAGGAGCTTTCTTT.

The chain employs TRBV15 and TRBJ2-3, with TRBD2 matching 10 bases. J lost 2 bases, V lost 6 bases, and 5 bases had no gene match. In germline, CDR1 is LNHNV, CDR2 YYDKDF (reference sequence). The CDR3 spans 15 residues. The CDR3 bases are TGTGCCACCAGTCCAGCGGGGGGGGTCACAGATACGCAGTATTTT. As protein: CATSPAGGVTDTQYF. Based on the CDR3 plus reference TRBV15 and TRBJ2-3, the full variable domain is DAMVIQNPRYQVTQFGKPVTLSCSQTLNHNVMYWYQQKSSQAPKLLFHYYDKDFNNEADTPDNFQSRRPNTSFCFLDIRSPGLGDTAMYLCATSPAGGVTDTQYFGPGTRLTVL.

A single count supports this clone. The V call is TRBV28, the J call TRBJ1-5, with 7 nucleotides matching TRBD1. The J segment lost 7 bases and the V segment lost 4 bases, leaving 10 bases of the junction unmatched. The CDR3 runs to 15 residues. In germline, CDR1 is MDHEN, CDR2 SYDVKM. The CDR3 region is CASSWTQGSKQPQHF. The CDR3 DNA reads as TGTGCCAGCAGTTGGACACAGGGGTCGAAACAGCCCCAGCATTTT.

This clone was counted a single time. This chain uses TRBV19 with TRBJ1-4, with D perhaps TRBD1 (5 bases). The germline CDR1 and CDR2 sequences are LNHDA and SQIVND (reference sequence). CDR3 size: 14 residues. V was cut by 8 bases and J by 6 bases, with 16 bases left in between. This CDR3 is CASRSGTEYEKLFF. CDR3 nucleotide sequence: TGTGCCAGTCGCTCCGGGACGGAATATGAAAAACTGTTTTTT.

The J gene is TRBJ1-1, the V gene TRBV4-2; D uncertain. Trimming took 2 bases from V and 5 from J, leaving 9 bases between them. Germline CDR1 reads LGHNA; CDR2 reads YNFKEQ. CDR3 size: 13 residues. CDR3 coding DNA: TGTGCCAGCAGCCAATTCTTAACTACTGAAGCTTTCTTT. Encoded protein: CASSQFLTTEAFF.

The V and J genes are TRBV25-1 and TRBJ2-7; 9 positions agree with TRBD2. Germline-derived CDR1 and CDR2 are MGHDK and SYGVNS. The CDR3 covers 14 residues. V lost 9 bases, J lost 3 bases, and 9 bases stayed unmatched. CDR3 DNA sequence: TGTGCCAGGGGTACTAGCGGGTACTACTACGAGCAGTACTTC. Translated, it gives CARGTSGYYYEQYF.

The table lists this clone with a count of one. The genes are TRBV5-1 and TRBJ2-5; 8 bases line up with TRBD1. The J call is in doubt because the DNA end fits TRBJ2-7 better. Germline values: CDR1 SGHRS, CDR2 YFSETQ. The CDR3 has 15 amino acids. CDR3 sequence (DNA): TGCGCCAGCAGCTTGGAGCAAGGGACAGGATACGAGCAGTACTTC. The encoded protein is CASSLEQGTGYEQYF.

The rearrangement joins TRBV27 to TRBJ1-2, with 9 nucleotides matching TRBD1. Germline V gene data show CDR1 as MNHEY and CDR2 as SMNVEV (reference sequence). The CDR3 is 16 amino acids. V dropped 0 bases and J dropped 1; count of bases not matched to a gene: 3. The CDR3 DNA reads TGTGCCAGCAGTTTATCGAGACAGGGGGGTAACTATGGCTACACCTTC. Translated: CASSLSRQGGNYGYTF.

The V and J genes are TRBV30 and TRBJ1-1; D unclear. Between the trimmed V and J ends, which lost 8 bases and 5 bases, there was a span of 9 bases. The germline V gene encodes CDR1 GTSNPN and CDR2 SVGIG (reference sequence). There are 10 residues in the CDR3. CDR3 nucleotides: TGTGCCCTTGGGGAGACTGAAGCTTTCTTT. It yields the protein CALGETEAFF.

V gene TRBV6-5 combines with J gene TRBJ2-2; D remains ambiguous. CDR3 size: 13 residues. Trimming left V 7 bases short and J 0 bases short, with 6 bases between. Germline V gene sequence: CDR1 MNHEY, CDR2 SVGAGI. CDR3 coding DNA: TGTGCCAGCACCACCTCGAACACCGGGGAGCTGTTTTTT. Translation gives CASTTSNTGELFF.

The chain uses TRBV5-1 and TRBJ2-1; D is possibly TRBD2 (6 bases). The CDR3 is 16 amino acids. V lost 0 bases and J 0 bases, leaving 10 bases between the germline ends. Germline V gene data show CDR1 as SGHRS and CDR2 as YFSETQ. CDR3 amino acids: CASSLVGGYSYNEQFF. In DNA form, the CDR3 reads TGCGCCAGCAGCTTGGTTGGGGGGTACTCCTACAATGAGCAGTTCTTC.

The V call is TRBV7-3, the J call TRBJ2-1, with TRBD2 identical over 12 bases. The V gene end was trimmed by 4 bases and the J gene end by 3 bases; junction bases not matched to a gene: 13. The CDR3 runs to 19 residues. The germline V gene encodes CDR1 SGHTA and CDR2 FQGTGA. In nucleotides, the CDR3 is TGTGCCAGCAGCTCCACGACTAGCGGGAGAGGGGGACGCTACAATGAGCAGTTCTTC. This translates into CASSSTTSGRGGRYNEQFF.

The rearrangement joins TRBV11-3 to TRBJ2-5; the D gene is possibly TRBD1 (7 bases). This CDR3 is 13 amino acids long. CDR1 SGHNT and CDR2 YENEEA come from the germline V gene. V was clipped by 5 bases and J by 5 bases, with 12 bases between them. The CDR3 loop is CASSGGTVETQYF. CDR3 coding DNA: TGTGCCAGCAGCGGGGGGACAGTTGAGACCCAGTACTTC.

This chain uses TRBV28 with TRBJ2-7; 7 bases align to TRBD1. There are 15 residues in the CDR3. The ends lost 6 bases at V and 0 bases at J; junction bases unmatched: 8. Germline CDR1 and CDR2: MDHEN and SYDVKM. The CDR3 DNA reads TGTGCCAGCAGCCCGACAGGGTTAAGCTCCTACGAGCAGTACTTC. Amino acid sequence: CASSPTGLSSYEQYF.

The gene calls are TRBV28 and TRBJ1-3; a weak D match, TRBD1 (5 bases). The CDR3 is 17 amino acids. Trimming pared 8 bases from V and 4 bases from J, leaving 24 bases between. Looked up from germline, CDR1 is MDHEN and CDR2 is SYDVKM. DNA of the CDR3: TGTGCCAGCGTAAGTCCCCAGGGCCGTGCACGAGGAAACACCATATATTTT. Its translation is CASVSPQGRARGNTIYF.

This chain connects TRBV7-9 to TRBJ2-2; weak D call: TRBD1 (6 bases). The CDR3 has 16 residues. Germline CDR1 and CDR2: SEHNR and FQNEAQ (reference sequence). The V and J ends lost 5 bases and 5 bases respectively, with 18 bases between them. The CDR3 sequence is CASSQQGPVRTGELFF. The DNA of the CDR3 is TGTGCCAGCAGCCAACAGGGCCCCGTGAGGACCGGGGAGCTGTTTTTT.

The chain links TRBV29-1 to TRBJ1-2, with a tentative D call TRBD1 (5 bases). The CDR3 sequence is 12 residues long. Germline CDR1 reads SQVTM; CDR2 reads ANQGSEA. V lost 5 bases, J lost 4 bases, and 11 bases lay in between. The CDR3 reads CSVYRDGYGYTF. DNA for the CDR3: TGCAGCGTTTATCGGGACGGCTATGGCTACACCTTC.

The chain recombines TRBV6-6 with TRBJ1-2; 7 nucleotides line up with TRBD1. This CDR3 is built from 12 residues. V lost 6 bases and J lost 14; bases outside the gene matches: 12. Germline V lookup: CDR1 MNHNY, CDR2 SVGAGI (reference sequence). The CDR3 sequence is CASRPDRGLGTF. The CDR3 region has the DNA TGTGCCAGCAGGCCAGATAGGGGGCTGGGAACCTTC.

The chain combines TRBV9 with TRBJ2-1; either TRBD1 or TRBD2 may fit D (5 bases each). The CDR3 covers 16 residues. Germline CDR1 is SGDLS and CDR2 is YYNGEE. Trimming cost V 7 bases and J 3 bases, with 20 bases left between them. This chain's CDR3 is CASAKPGTGFYNEQFF. The CDR3 nucleotides read TGTGCCAGCGCCAAACCCGGGACGGGATTCTACAATGAGCAGTTCTTC.